A single sample is the source of the 8 T cell receptor beta chains below, sequenced in a study of T cells expressing NK-cell markers. TCRdb reprocessed the 5' RACE reads and reports one entry per CDR3 protein, with no DNA. The sample totals 500,000 or so distinct CDR3 sequences. Source material: blood T cells: a sorted CD56 or NKG2C T cell subset, CD4+ or CD8+ T cells, or bulk PBMC T cells (not recorded which). The source is a man in his late teens or twenties in good health.

This sequence joins TRBV7-2 and TRBJ1-5; there is no DNA to check the TCRdb D call of TRBD1. The CDR3 sequence is 14 residues long. Germline CDR1 and CDR2: SGHTA and FQGNSA. The CDR3 is CASTGTGVNQPQHF.

The genes are TRBV7-2 and TRBJ2-1; the TCRdb call, TRBD2, lacks DNA for checking. The CDR3 is 13 amino acids. Germline CDR1 reads SGHTA; CDR2 reads FQGNSA. The CDR3 is CASRKTIDNEQFF.

The chain carries TRBV2 and TRBJ2-1; the D call from TCRdb, TRBD2, cannot be confirmed without DNA. The CDR3 loop spans 15 amino acids. CDR1 is SNHLY and CDR2 is FYNNEI in the germline V gene. This CDR3 reads CASSGLLAGASEQFF.

This chain connects TRBV10-3 to TRBJ2-3; checking the TCRdb D call of TRBD1 is not possible without DNA. The CDR3 is 13 residues long. Germline V gives CDR1 ENHRY, CDR2 SYGVKD. CDR3 sequence: CATEGQRTDTQYF.

The rearrangement links TRBV7-6 to TRBJ2-5; TCRdb calls TRBD2, which cannot be checked without DNA. The V gene's germline CDR1 is SGHVS and CDR2 FNYEAQ. The CDR3 runs 15 residues. CDR3 loop: CASSLAAGGGETQYF. Full variable domain (remainder filled in from reference TRBV7-6 and TRBJ2-5): GAGVSQSPRYKVTKRGQDVALRCDPISGHVSLYWYRQALGQGPEFLTYFNYEAQQDKSGLPNDRFSAERPEGSISTLTIQRTEQRDSAMYRCASSLAAGGGETQYFGPGTRLLVL.

The gene calls are TRBV29-1 and TRBJ2-7; TCRdb outputs TRBD1, but without DNA this stays unchecked. This CDR3 has 12 residues. Looked up from germline, CDR1 is SQVTM and CDR2 is ANQGSEA. CDR3 sequence: CSARTNTYEQYF.

The rearrangement uses TRBV21-1 and TRBJ2-4; TCRdb lists TRBD1, though no DNA is available to test this call. TRBV21-1 is a documented pseudogene. The CDR3 length is 17 residues. The CDR3 region is CASVKGQGSLAKNIQYF.

The CDR3 sequence is CASSFFGDLSTDTQYF. The rearrangement links TRBV12-3 or TRBV12-4 to TRBJ2-3. The length of the CDR3 is 16 residues.